This is a list of T cell receptor beta chains from one sample in a study of memory CD4+ T cells and cytomegalovirus serostatus. The method was immunoSEQ multiplex PCR; TCRdb's version includes in-frame clones alone and lacks a portion of them. The sample yields 50,000 or so clones, 70% to 75% seen once. The sample comprised memory CD4+ T cells from blood. All receptors derive from an adult in good health and CMV-seropositive. The CDR3 runs from the conserved cysteine through the conserved F or W. Fields, in order: J gene, V gene, clone size, D gene, CDR3 DNA, CDR3 protein. A D gene is named only where the DNA matches it firmly. Expanded clones are given a class, and other clones once, few, many or no size at all.

>TRBJ2-1|TRBV7-8|NA|TRBD2
TGTGCCAGCAGCTTAAATCAACTAGCGGGGAAGTATGAGCAGTTCTTC
CASSLNQLAGKYEQFF
>TRBJ2-2|TRBV5-4|NA|TRBD1
TGTGCCAGCAGCTTATCACAGGGGGCAATTGACACCGGGGAGCTGTTTTTT
CASSLSQGAIDTGELFF
>TRBJ2-5|TRBV25-1|once|TRBD2
TGTGCCAGCAGTGACCCGATAGCGGGCCAAGAGACCCAGTACTTC
CASSDPIAGQETQYF
>TRBJ2-3|TRBV11-2|NA|NA
TGTGCCAGCAGCTTAGATGCACAAGGCGATACGCAGTATTTT
CASSLDAQGDTQYF
>TRBJ2-5|TRBV5-1|once|TRBD1
TGCGCCAGCAGCCGTGGGACAGAAAAAGAGACCCAGTACTTC
CASSRGTEKETQYF
>TRBJ1-1|TRBV6-6|NA|NA
TGTGCCAGCAGTCTTACGGCGGACACTGAAGCTTTCTTT
CASSLTADTEAFF
>TRBJ2-3|TRBV9|NA|NA
TGTGCCAGCAGCGTAGGGGCGGACACAGATACGCAGTATTTT
CASSVGADTDTQYF
>TRBJ1-1|TRBV6-5|once|NA
TGTGCCAGCAGTTACTCGGGGGAAACGAACACTGAAGCTTTCTTT
CASSYSGETNTEAFF
>TRBJ2-7|TRBV18|NA|NA
TGTGCCAGCTCCCCCTTCCGCGAGCAGTACTTC
CASSPFREQYF
>TRBJ2-2|TRBV27|NA|TRBD2
TGTGCCAGCTCACGAGTAGCGGGGGCCGGGGAGCTGTTTTTT
CASSRVAGAGELFF
>TRBJ2-7|TRBV7-9|NA|TRBD1
TGTGCCAGCAGTACATCACCGGGACAGGTAGTCTACGAGCAGTACTTC
CASSTSPGQVVYEQYF
>TRBJ1-6|TRBV6-1|NA|NA
TGTGCCAGCAGTGACCGACCCCCTAGGTTTCCCCTCCACTTT
CASSDRPPRFPLHF
>TRBJ2-3|TRBV15|NA|TRBD2
TGTGCCACCGCCGCGCGGGGGTACGCTAGCACAGATACGCAGTATTTT
CATAARGYASTDTQYF
>TRBJ2-3|TRBV7-6|NA|NA
TGTGCCAGCAGCTTAGCGGGGGGGCCTGGAGATACGCAGTATTTT
CASSLAGGPGDTQYF
>TRBJ1-1|TRBV19|NA|TRBD1
TGTGCCAGTAGTAGGGGACAGGGGAACACTGAAGCTTTCTTT
CASSRGQGNTEAFF
>TRBJ1-5|TRBV19|NA|NA
TGTGCCAGTGGTAGAGAGAGGGATCAGCCCCAGCATTTT
CASGRERDQPQHF
>TRBJ2-7|TRBV10-1|NA|NA
TGCGCCAGCAGTGGAGGGGTAGGGATGAGCTCCTACGAGCAGTACTTC
CASSGGVGMSSYEQYF
>TRBJ2-1|TRBV4-3|NA|TRBD2
TGCGCCAGCAGCCAAGTAGTGGCGGGGGGTTACAATGAGCAGTTCTTC
CASSQVVAGGYNEQFF
>TRBJ2-5|TRBV2|once|NA
TGTGCCAGCAGTGAAGGGACAGAAGAGACCCAGTACTTC
CASSEGTEETQYF
>TRBJ1-3|TRBV6-5|few|NA
TGTGCCAGCAGCGGGCAGGACTCTGGAAACACCATATATTTT
CASSGQDSGNTIYF
>TRBJ2-5|TRBV5-4|NA|TRBD1
TGTGCCAGCAGCTCGAGACAGGGAAGGACGGAGACCCAGTACTTC
CASSSRQGRTETQYF
>TRBJ2-1|TRBV5-8|NA|TRBD1
TGTGCCAGCAGCATAGGGACAGGGGTTGTTCAGTTCTTC
CASSIGTGVVQFF
>TRBJ1-2|TRBV7-9|few|NA
TGTGCCAGCAGCACAGACGGAAACTATGGCTACACCTTC
CASSTDGNYGYTF